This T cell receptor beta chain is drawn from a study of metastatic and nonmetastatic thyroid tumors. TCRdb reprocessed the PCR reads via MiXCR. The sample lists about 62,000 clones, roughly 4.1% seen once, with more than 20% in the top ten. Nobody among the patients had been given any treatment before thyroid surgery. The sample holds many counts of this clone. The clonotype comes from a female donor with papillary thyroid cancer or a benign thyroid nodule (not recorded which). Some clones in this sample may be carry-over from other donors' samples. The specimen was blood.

CDR3 DNA sequence: TGCGCCAGCAGCTTGACCCAGGGCGGGGAGCTGTTTTTT. It encodes CASSLTQGGELFF. The chain links TRBV5-1 to TRBJ2-2, with D possibly matching TRBD1 (5 bases). Germline V gene sequence: CDR1 SGHRS, CDR2 YFSETQ. CDR3 length: 13 residues. V was shortened by 1 base and J by 7 bases, with 8 bases between the two germline ends.